This entry is about one T cell receptor (beta chain). Its antigen remains unknown. The data belong to a study of T cell responses to AZD1222 COVID-19 vaccine. Method: immunoSEQ multiplex PCR; TCRdb's copy keeps in-frame clones and lacks some. There are about 260,000 clones in the sample; over 85% occur only once, and around 0.5% lies in the top ten. Notes on the study in general: There were repertoire samples only from the period after the peak T cell response. In a largely white British group with more females than males, clonal diversity was possibly underestimated. Increases in Spike-specific TCR breadth and depth were seen after two AZD1222 doses.

The CDR3 spans 13 residues. V lost 5 bases and J lost 1; bases outside the gene matches: 4. Germline CDR1 GTSNPN, CDR2 SVGIG (reference sequence). V is TRBV30 and J is TRBJ1-1; 7 nucleotides line up with TRBD1. This receptor was taken from an adult in good health. This specimen consisted of peripheral blood, obtained on day 0 of AZD1222 vaccination. This CDR3 reads CAWDRQGNTEAFF. CDR3 DNA: TGTGCCTGGGACCGACAGGGGAACACTGAAGCTTTCTTT.